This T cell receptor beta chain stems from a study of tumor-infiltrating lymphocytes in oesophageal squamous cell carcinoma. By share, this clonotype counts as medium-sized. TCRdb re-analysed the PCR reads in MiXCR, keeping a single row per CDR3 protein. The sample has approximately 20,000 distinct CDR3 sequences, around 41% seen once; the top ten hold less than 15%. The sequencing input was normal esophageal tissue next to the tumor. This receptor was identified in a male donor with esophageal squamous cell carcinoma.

The chain's CDR3 is CASSLGVPYSNQPQHF. DNA for the CDR3: TGTGCCAGCAGCTTAGGCGTGCCCTATAGCAATCAGCCCCAGCATTTT. This rearrangement joins TRBV7-2 to TRBJ1-5; D gene ambiguous. V lost 1 base and J lost 0, with 10 bases in between. Germline V gene data show CDR1 as SGHTA and CDR2 as FQGNSA. This CDR3 has 16 amino acids.